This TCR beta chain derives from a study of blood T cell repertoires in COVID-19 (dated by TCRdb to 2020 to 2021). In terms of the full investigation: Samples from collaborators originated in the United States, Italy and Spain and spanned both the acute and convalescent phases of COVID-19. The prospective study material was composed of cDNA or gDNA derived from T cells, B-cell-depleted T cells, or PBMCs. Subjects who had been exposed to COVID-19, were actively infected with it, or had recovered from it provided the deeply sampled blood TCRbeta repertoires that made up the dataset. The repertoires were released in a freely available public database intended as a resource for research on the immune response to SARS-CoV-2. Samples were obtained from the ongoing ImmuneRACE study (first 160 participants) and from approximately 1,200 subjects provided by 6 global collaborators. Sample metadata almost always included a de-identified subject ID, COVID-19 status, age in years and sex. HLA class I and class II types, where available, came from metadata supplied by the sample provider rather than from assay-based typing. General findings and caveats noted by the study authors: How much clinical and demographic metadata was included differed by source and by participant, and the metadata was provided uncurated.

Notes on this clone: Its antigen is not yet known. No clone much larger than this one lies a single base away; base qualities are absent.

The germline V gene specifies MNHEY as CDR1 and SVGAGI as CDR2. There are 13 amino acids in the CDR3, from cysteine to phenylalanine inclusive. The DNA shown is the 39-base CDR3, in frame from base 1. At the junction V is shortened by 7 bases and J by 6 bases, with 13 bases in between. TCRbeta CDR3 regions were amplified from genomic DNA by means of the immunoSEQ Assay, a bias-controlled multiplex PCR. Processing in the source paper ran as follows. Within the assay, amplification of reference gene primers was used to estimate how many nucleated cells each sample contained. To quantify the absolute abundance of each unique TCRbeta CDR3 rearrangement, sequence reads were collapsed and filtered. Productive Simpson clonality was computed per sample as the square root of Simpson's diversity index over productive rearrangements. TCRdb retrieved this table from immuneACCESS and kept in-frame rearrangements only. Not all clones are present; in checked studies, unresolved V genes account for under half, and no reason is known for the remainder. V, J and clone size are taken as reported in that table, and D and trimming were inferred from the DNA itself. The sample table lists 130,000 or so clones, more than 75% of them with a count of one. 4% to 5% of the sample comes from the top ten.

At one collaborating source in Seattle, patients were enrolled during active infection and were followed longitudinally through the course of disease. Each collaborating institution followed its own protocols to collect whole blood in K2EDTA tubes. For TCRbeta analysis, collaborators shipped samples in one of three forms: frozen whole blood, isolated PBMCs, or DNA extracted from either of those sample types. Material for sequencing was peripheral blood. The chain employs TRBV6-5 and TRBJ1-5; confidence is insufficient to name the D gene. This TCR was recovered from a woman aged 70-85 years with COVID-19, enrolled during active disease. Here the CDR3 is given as CASKVQAGQPQHF. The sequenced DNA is TGTGCCAGCAAAGTCCAGGCGGGTCAGCCCCAGCATTTT.